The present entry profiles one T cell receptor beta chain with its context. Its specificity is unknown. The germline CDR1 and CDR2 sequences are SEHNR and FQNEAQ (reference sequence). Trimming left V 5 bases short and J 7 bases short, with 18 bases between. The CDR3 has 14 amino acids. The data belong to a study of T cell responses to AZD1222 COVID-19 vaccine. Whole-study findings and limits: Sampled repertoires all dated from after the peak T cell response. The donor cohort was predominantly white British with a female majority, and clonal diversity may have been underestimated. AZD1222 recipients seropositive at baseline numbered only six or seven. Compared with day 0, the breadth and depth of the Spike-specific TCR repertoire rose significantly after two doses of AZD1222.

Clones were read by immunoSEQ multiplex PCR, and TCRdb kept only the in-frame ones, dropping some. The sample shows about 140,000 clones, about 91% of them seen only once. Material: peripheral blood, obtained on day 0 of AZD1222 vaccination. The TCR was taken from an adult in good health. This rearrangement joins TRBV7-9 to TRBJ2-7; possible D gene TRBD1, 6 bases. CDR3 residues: CASSPRLGAGEQYF. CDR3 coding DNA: TGTGCCAGCAGCCCGCGGCTGGGGGCAGGGGAGCAGTACTTC.